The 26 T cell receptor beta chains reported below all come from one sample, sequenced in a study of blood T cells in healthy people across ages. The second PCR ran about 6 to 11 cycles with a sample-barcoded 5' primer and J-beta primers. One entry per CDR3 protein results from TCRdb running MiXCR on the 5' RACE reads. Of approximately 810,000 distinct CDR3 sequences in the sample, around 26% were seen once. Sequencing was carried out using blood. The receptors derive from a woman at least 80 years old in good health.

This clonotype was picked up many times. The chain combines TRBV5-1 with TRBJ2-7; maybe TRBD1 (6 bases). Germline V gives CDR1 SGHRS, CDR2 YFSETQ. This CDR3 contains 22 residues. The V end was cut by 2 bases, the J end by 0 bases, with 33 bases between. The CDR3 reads CASSFFSYLEHKPRQDSYEQYF. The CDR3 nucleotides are TGCGCCAGCAGCTTTTTTTCGTATTTGGAACATAAGCCCAGACAGGACTCCTACGAGCAGTACTTC.

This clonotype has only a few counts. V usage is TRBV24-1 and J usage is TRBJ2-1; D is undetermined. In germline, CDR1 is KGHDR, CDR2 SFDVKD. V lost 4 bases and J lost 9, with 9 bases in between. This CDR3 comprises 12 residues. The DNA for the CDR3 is TGTGCCACCAGTGAGTCTAAGGGTGAGCAGTTCTTC. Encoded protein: CATSESKGEQFF.

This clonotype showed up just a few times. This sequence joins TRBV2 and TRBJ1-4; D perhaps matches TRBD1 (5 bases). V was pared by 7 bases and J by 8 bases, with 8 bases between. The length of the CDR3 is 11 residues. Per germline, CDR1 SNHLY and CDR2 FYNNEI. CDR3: CASKRDEKLFF. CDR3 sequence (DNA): TGTGCCAGCAAGAGGGACGAAAAACTGTTTTTT.

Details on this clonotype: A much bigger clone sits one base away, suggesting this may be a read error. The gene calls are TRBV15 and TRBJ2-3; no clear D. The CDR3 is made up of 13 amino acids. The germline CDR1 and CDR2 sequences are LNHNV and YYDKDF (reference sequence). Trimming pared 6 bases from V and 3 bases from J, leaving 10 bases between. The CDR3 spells CATRLVLTDTQYF. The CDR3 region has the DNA TGTGCCACCAGGCTAGTGTTAACAGATACGCAGTATTTT.

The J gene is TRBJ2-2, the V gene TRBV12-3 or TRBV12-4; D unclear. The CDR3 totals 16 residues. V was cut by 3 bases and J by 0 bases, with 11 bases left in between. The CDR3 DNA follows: TGTGCCAGCAGTTTGTACCGGGCGGCGAACACCGGGGAGCTGTTTTTT. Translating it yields CASSLYRAANTGELFF.

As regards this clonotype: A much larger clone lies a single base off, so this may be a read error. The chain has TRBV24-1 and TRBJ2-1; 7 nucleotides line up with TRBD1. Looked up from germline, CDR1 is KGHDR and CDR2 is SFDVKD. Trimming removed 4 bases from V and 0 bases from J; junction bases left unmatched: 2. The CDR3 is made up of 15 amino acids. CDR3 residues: CATSEDRDSYNEQFF. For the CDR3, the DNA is TGTGCCACCAGTGAAGACAGGGACTCCTACAATGAGCAGTTCTTC.

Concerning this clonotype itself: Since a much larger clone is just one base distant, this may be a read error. The CDR3 spells CSVEDTGERSYGYTF. The CDR3 bases are TGCAGCGTTGAAGATACAGGGGAAAGGAGCTATGGCTACACCTTC. This chain uses TRBV29-1 with TRBJ1-2; 7 bases map to TRBD1. V dropped 0 bases and J dropped 4; count of bases not matched to a gene: 8. Per germline, CDR1 SQVTM and CDR2 ANQGSEA. The CDR3 has 15 residues.

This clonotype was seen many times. The CDR3 sequence: CASSDGGAKNIQYF. The CDR3, as DNA: TGTGCCAGCAGTGACGGAGGCGCCAAAAACATTCAGTACTTC. This chain uses TRBV2 with TRBJ2-4; a possible D gene is TRBD2 (5 bases). Deletions cut 3 bases from V and 1 base from J, with 7 bases between. Germline-derived CDR1 and CDR2 are SNHLY and FYNNEI. The CDR3 is made up of 14 amino acids.

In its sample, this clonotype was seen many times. The CDR3: CASSPPAAQETQYF. The CDR3 DNA reads TGTGCCAGCTCACCCCCCGCAGCCCAAGAGACCCAGTACTTC. The chain recombines TRBV18 with TRBJ2-5; D is undetermined. The V gene lost 3 bases and the J gene lost 1 base, with 9 bases spanning the gap. The CDR3 contains 14 residues. Looked up from germline, CDR1 is KGHSH and CDR2 is LQKENI.

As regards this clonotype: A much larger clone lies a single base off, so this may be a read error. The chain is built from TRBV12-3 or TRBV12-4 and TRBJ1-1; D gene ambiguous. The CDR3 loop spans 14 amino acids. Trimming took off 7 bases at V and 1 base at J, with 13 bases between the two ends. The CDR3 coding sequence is TGTGCCAGCACCCGGCGGATCGCGAACACTGAAGCTTTCTTT. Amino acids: CASTRRIANTEAFF.

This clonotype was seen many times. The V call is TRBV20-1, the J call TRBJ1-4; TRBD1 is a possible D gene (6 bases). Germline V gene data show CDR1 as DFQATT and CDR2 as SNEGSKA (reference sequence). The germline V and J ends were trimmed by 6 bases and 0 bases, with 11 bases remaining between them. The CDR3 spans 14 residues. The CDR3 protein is CSAGTGSTNEKLFF. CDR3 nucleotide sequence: TGCAGTGCGGGAACAGGGTCAACTAATGAAAAACTGTTTTTT.

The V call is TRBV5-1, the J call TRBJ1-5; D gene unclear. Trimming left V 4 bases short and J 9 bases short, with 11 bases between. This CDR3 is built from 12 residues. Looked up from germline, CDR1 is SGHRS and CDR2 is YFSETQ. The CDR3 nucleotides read TGCGCCAGCAGCCGTGATGGCCCGCCCCAGCATTTT. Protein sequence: CASSRDGPPQHF. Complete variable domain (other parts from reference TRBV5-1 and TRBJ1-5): KAGVTQTPRYLIKTRGQQVTLSCSPISGHRSVSWYQQTPGQGLQFLFEYFSETQRNKGNFPGRFSGRQFSNSRSEMNVSTLELGDSALYLCASSRDGPPQHFGDGTRLSIL.

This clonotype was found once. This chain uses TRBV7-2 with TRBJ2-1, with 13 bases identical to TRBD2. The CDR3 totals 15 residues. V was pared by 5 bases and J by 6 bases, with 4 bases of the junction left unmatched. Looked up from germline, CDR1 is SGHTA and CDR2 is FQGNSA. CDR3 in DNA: TGTACCAGCAGCCCAAGACTAGCGGGGGGCAATGAGCAGTTCTTC. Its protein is CTSSPRLAGGNEQFF.

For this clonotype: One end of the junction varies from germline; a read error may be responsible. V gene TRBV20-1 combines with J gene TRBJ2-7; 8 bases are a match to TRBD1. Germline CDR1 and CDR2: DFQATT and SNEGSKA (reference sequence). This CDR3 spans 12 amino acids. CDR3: CRASRGPLEQYF. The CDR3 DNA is TGCAGGGCTAGCAGGGGGCCACTCGAGCAGTACTTC.

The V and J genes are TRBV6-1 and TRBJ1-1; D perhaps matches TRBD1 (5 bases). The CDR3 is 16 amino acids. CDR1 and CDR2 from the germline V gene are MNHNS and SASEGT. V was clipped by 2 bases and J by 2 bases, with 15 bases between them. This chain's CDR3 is CASSERTGFLNTEAFF. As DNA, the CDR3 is TGTGCCAGCAGTGAAAGAACAGGTTTTTTAAACACTGAAGCTTTCTTT.

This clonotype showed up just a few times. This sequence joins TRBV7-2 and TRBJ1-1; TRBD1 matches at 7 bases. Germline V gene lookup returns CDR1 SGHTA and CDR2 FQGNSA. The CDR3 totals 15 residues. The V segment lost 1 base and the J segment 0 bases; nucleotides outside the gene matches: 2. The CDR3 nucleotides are TGTGCCAGCAGCTTAGTTACAGGGGTGAACACTGAAGCTTTCTTT. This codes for CASSLVTGVNTEAFF.

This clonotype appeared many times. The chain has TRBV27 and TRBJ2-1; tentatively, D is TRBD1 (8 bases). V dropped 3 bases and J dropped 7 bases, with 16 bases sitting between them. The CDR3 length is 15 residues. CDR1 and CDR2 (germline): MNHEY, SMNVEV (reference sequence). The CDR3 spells CASSFTGGVANEQFF. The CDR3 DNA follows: TGTGCCAGCAGTTTCACAGGGGGGGTAGCGAATGAGCAGTTCTTC.

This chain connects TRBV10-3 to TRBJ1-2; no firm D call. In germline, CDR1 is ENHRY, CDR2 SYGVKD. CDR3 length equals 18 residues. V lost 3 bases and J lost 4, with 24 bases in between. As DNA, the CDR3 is TGTGCCATCAGTGACAAATCTGGACCGCAAAAGTCCCTCTATGGCTACACCTTC. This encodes CAISDKSGPQKSLYGYTF.

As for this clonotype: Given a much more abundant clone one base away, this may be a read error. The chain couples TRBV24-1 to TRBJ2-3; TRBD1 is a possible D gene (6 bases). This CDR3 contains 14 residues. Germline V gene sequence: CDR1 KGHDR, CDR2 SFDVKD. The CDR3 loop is CVTSAEGDTDTQYF. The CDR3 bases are TGTGTCACCAGTGCCGAGGGGGACACAGATACGCAGTATTTT.

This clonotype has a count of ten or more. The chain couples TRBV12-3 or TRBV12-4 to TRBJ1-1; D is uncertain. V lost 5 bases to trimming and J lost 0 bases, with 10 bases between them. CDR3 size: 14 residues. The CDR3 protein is CASSPRAMNTEAFF. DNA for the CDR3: TGTGCCAGCAGTCCTCGGGCCATGAACACTGAAGCTTTCTTT.

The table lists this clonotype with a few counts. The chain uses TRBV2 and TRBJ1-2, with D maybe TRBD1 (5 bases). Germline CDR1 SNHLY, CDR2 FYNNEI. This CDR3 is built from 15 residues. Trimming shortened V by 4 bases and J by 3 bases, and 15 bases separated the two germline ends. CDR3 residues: CASSVRGGNDYGYTF. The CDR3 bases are TGTGCCAGCAGTGTTCGGGGGGGAAACGACTATGGCTACACCTTC.

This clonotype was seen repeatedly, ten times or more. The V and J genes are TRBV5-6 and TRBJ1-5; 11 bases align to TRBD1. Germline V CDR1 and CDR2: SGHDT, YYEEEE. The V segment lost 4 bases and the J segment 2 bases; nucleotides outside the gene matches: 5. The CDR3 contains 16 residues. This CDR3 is CASSEGQGVGNQPQHF. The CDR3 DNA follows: TGTGCCAGCAGCGAGGGACAGGGGGTAGGCAATCAGCCCCAGCATTTT.

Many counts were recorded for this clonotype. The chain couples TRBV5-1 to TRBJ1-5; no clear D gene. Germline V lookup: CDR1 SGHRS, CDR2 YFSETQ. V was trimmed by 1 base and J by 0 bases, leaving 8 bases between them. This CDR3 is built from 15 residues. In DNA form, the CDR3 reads TGCGCCAGCAGCTTGTCGGGTTATAGCAATCAGCCCCAGCATTTT. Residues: CASSLSGYSNQPQHF.

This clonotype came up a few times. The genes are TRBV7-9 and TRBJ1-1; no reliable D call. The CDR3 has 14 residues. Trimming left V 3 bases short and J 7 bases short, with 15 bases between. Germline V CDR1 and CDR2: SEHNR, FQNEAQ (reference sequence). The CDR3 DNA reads TGTGCCAGCAGCTTGGCCACGGAAACAAATGAAGCTTTCTTT. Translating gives CASSLATETNEAFF.

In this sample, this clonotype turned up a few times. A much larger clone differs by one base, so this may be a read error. The CDR3 is CASSRAGRRETLYF. The DNA for the CDR3 is TGTGCCAGCAGCCGGGCGGGACGGCGAGAGACCCTGTACTTC. The chain has TRBV7-2 and TRBJ2-5; perhaps TRBD2 as D (6 bases). Germline V CDR1 and CDR2: SGHTA, FQGNSA. This CDR3 is built from 14 residues.

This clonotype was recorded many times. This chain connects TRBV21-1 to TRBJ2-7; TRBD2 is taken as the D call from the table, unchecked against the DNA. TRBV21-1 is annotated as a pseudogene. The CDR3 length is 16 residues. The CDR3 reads CASSKGYGARTYEQYF. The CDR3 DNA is TGTGCCAGCAGCAAAGGCTACGGAGCCAGGACTTACGAGCAGTACTTC.